The clone carrying this T cell receptor beta chain was seen repeatedly, ten times or more. This CDR3 region has 15 residues. Germline CDR1 reads SGHRS; CDR2 reads YFSETQ. Trimming removed 0 bases at V and 5 bases at J, with 12 bases between. Through template switching, a universal primer site was introduced, and the cDNA contained unique molecular identifiers. A single record per CDR3 protein comes from TCRdb applying MiXCR to the 5' RACE reads. Among fewer than 250,000 distinct CDR3 sequences listed, about 7% were seen once. The source of the sample is a study of identical twins. The data were also submitted as part of a second study, on yellow fever vaccine responses in identical twins.

Input material: memory (CD45RO+) T cells sorted from blood. The chain joins TRBV5-1 to TRBJ2-1; D gene unclear. This clonotype originated in a woman aged 18-29 years in good health. Written as DNA, the CDR3 is TGCGCCAGCAGCTTGGCCCCTGGAGCTAACAATGAGCAGTTCTTC. Residues: CASSLAPGANNEQFF.